The entry below describes one T cell receptor beta chain. The CDR3 length is 15 residues. Per the germline V gene, CDR1 is MDHEN and CDR2 is SYDVKM. Trimming stripped 6 bases from V and 0 bases from J, with 12 bases between. In the original analysis: Reference gene primer amplification gave nucleated cell count estimates. Assay: immunoSEQ multiplex PCR; the TCRdb copy retains only in-frame clones and omits some. Clone size and the V and J calls come from that table; the DNA yielded D and trimming. The sample yields 350,000 or so clones, about 90% seen once. These data are taken from a study of blood T cell repertoires in COVID-19. Study-level information: Italy, Spain and the United States were the sources of the convalescent and acute COVID-19 samples.

The chain joins TRBV28 to TRBJ1-3; D remains ambiguous. The sequenced material came from peripheral blood. The sequence came from a man aged 18-30 years with active or convalescent COVID-19. The CDR3 region is CASRFRGYSGNTIYF. DNA of the CDR3: TGTGCCAGCAGATTCCGCGGCTACTCTGGAAACACCATATATTTT.